A selection of T cell receptor beta chains follows, all from one sample in a study of T cells after posttransplantation cyclophosphamide. Here immunoSEQ multiplex PCR was the method, and the copy in TCRdb shows in-frame clones only, minus some. This sample has around 34,000 clones and no singletons, with 5.5% to 8.5% in the ten largest. The sequenced material came from PBMCs. Every receptor here comes from a woman between 50 and 59 years old in good health and a related stem cell transplant donor. The CDR3 runs from the conserved cysteine through the conserved F or W. The order of the fields is clone size, J gene, D gene, V gene, CDR3 protein, CDR3 DNA. The D gene is left open where the match is weak. Clone size is given for some rows only: seen once, a few or many times, or a class if the clone is expanded.

many TRBJ2-7 TRBD2 TRBV7-4 CASSLGSGGLGEQYF TGTGCCAGCAGCTTAGGTAGCGGGGGGTTGGGAGAGCAGTACTTC
many TRBJ2-1 TRBD1 TRBV6-1 CASMPGQGIYNEQFF TGTGCCAGCATGCCTGGACAGGGGATCTACAATGAGCAGTTCTTC
many TRBJ1-1 - TRBV27 CASSPAGNTEAFF TGTGCCAGCAGTCCCGCGGGGAACACTGAAGCTTTCTTT
many TRBJ1-2 TRBD1 TRBV12-3/TRBV12-4 CASSSGQNYGYTF TGTGCCAGCAGCTCGGGACAGAACTATGGCTACACCTTC
many TRBJ2-7 - TRBV4-3 CASSQGITRFQGAYEQYF TGCGCCAGCAGCCAAGGCATTACTCGGTTTCAGGGAGCCTACGAGCAGTACTTC
many TRBJ1-3 - TRBV19 CASSINGLPGNTIYF TGTGCCAGTAGTATTAATGGTCTACCTGGAAACACCATATATTTT
many TRBJ1-1 TRBD1 TRBV6-5 CASSYGDRGVNTEAFF TGTGCCAGCAGTTACGGGGACAGGGGGGTGAACACTGAAGCTTTCTTT
few TRBJ2-5 - TRBV7-8 CASSPGSGGVQETQYF TGTGCCAGCAGCCCCGGTTCAGGAGGGGTACAAGAGACCCAGTACTTC
many TRBJ1-5 TRBD1 TRBV5-4 CASSFLAGQGAQSGQPQHF TGTGCCAGCAGCTTTTTGGCGGGACAGGGGGCGCAGAGTGGGCAGCCCCAGCATTTT
many TRBJ2-2 TRBD1 TRBV12-3/TRBV12-4 CASSASRGLIGELFF TGTGCCAGCAGCGCAAGCAGGGGGTTGATCGGGGAGCTGTTTTTT
many TRBJ1-1 TRBD1 TRBV7-9 CASSEGPTGGGRDTEAFF TGTGCCAGCAGCGAGGGACCGACAGGGGGCGGGCGGGACACTGAAGCTTTCTTT
few TRBJ2-7 TRBD2 TRBV15 CATSRDTSGRLYEQYF TGTGCCACCAGCAGAGATACTAGCGGGAGGCTCTACGAGCAGTACTTC
- TRBJ2-7 TRBD1 TRBV6-2/TRBV6-3 CASRRTGQGFEQYF TGTGCCAGCAGGAGGACAGGGCAGGGATTCGAGCAGTACTTC
many TRBJ2-1 - TRBV18 CASSQKQRAGNEQFF TGTGCCAGCTCACAAAAACAGAGGGCCGGCAATGAGCAGTTCTTC
many TRBJ2-5 TRBD2 TRBV7-3 CASSSGLLYQETQYF TGTGCCAGCAGCTCGGGACTACTGTACCAAGAGACCCAGTACTTC
many TRBJ1-5 - TRBV19 CASSSLGADYQPQHF TGTGCCAGTAGTAGCCTGGGGGCAGACTATCAGCCCCAGCATTTT
many TRBJ1-2 - TRBV2 CASSRDMYGYGYTF TGTGCCAGCAGCCGGGACATGTATGGCTATGGCTACACCTTC
many TRBJ2-5 TRBD2 TRBV5-6 CASSLLAGGGGKTQYF TGTGCCAGCAGCTTGCTAGCGGGAGGCGGTGGGAAGACCCAGTACTTC
few TRBJ2-2 TRBD1 TRBV5-1 CASSSRTGATGELFF TGCGCCAGCAGCTCCCGGACAGGAGCCACCGGGGAGCTGTTTTTT
few TRBJ1-5 - TRBV30 CAWSVRGSQPQHF TGTGCCTGGAGTGTAAGGGGAAGTCAGCCCCAGCATTTT
- TRBJ1-2 TRBD1 TRBV6-5 CASTPTGEGYRYTF TGTGCCAGCACCCCGACAGGGGAGGGCTATCGCTACACCTTC
many TRBJ2-7 TRBD1 TRBV5-1 CASSAGTGVYEQYF TGCGCCAGCAGCGCCGGGACAGGGGTCTACGAGCAGTACTTC
many TRBJ2-7 - TRBV18 CASSPQGNAKQYF TGTGCCAGCTCACCTCAGGGAAATGCCAAGCAGTACTTC
many TRBJ2-7 - TRBV29-1 CSVEERRGARTYEQYF TGCAGCGTTGAAGAAAGGCGAGGGGCTAGGACCTACGAGCAGTACTTC
many TRBJ1-2 - TRBV5-1 CASSLGQNYGYTF TGCGCCAGCAGCTTGGGACAAAACTATGGCTACACCTTC
many TRBJ2-2 TRBD1 TRBV2 CASSPAGGHTGELFF TGTGCCAGCAGCCCCGCAGGGGGTCACACCGGGGAGCTGTTTTTT
many TRBJ2-7 - TRBV14 CASSQVGVSEQYF TGTGCCAGCAGCCAAGTAGGGGTCAGCGAGCAGTACTTC
many TRBJ1-2 - TRBV7-3 CASSASQVDGYTF TGTGCCAGCAGCGCCAGCCAGGTCGATGGCTACACCTTC
many TRBJ2-3 - TRBV13 CASSTRGNTDTQYF TGTGCCAGCAGTACCCGGGGAAACACAGATACGCAGTATTTT
many TRBJ1-1 - TRBV7-9 CASSLEGNTEAFF TGTGCCAGCAGCTTAGAGGGGAACACTGAAGCTTTCTTT
many TRBJ2-2 - TRBV19 CASSIRGWGAGELFF TGTGCCAGTAGTATCAGGGGTTGGGGCGCCGGGGAGCTGTTTTTT
- TRBJ2-3 - TRBV30 CAWERASTDTQYF TGTGCCTGGGAGCGGGCTAGCACAGATACGCAGTATTTT
- TRBJ2-1 - TRBV11-2 CASSPRSGIYSYNEQFF TGTGCCAGCAGTCCCCGCTCAGGGATTTACTCCTACAATGAGCAGTTCTTC
many TRBJ2-1 TRBD1 TRBV2 CASGTGTGNNNEQFF TGTGCCAGCGGCACCGGGACAGGGAACAACAATGAGCAGTTCTTC
many TRBJ2-5 - TRBV2 CASQRPFKTQYF TGTGCCAGCCAGCGGCCCTTTAAGACCCAGTACTTC
many TRBJ2-3 TRBD2 TRBV4-2 CASSQDPGLAGASRTADTQYF TGTGCCAGCAGCCAAGATCCGGGACTAGCGGGAGCGAGTCGAACTGCAGATACGCAGTATTTT
many TRBJ1-5 TRBD1 TRBV10-3 CAIRGQGDQPQHF TGTGCCATCAGGGGACAGGGGGATCAGCCCCAGCATTTT
many TRBJ2-7 - TRBV5-1 CASSLRATYEQYF TGCGCCAGCAGCTTGAGGGCTACCTACGAGCAGTACTTC
many TRBJ1-2 - TRBV28 CASSFGYGYTF TGTGCCAGCAGTTTCGGCTATGGCTACACCTTC
- TRBJ2-3 TRBD2 TRBV29-1 CSVGGTDRIASTDTQYF TGCAGCGTGGGGGGGACCGATCGAATCGCTAGCACAGATACGCAGTATTTT
many TRBJ2-5 TRBD1 TRBV19 CASSLSGTGVQETQYF TGTGCCAGTAGTTTATCCGGGACAGGAGTTCAAGAGACCCAGTACTTC
many TRBJ1-1 - TRBV5-6 CASSLTGTEAFF TGTGCCAGCAGCTTGACAGGGACTGAAGCTTTCTTT
many TRBJ2-1 TRBD1 TRBV18 CASSTGTGNNEQFF TGTGCCAGCTCAACCGGGACAGGAAACAATGAGCAGTTCTTC
many TRBJ2-7 TRBD1 TRBV4-3 CASSQDIGTGSYEQYF TGCGCCAGCAGCCAAGATATCGGGACAGGGTCCTACGAGCAGTACTTC
few TRBJ2-7 - TRBV30 CAGGIQGLEQYF TGTGCCGGTGGAATCCAGGGTCTCGAGCAGTACTTC
many TRBJ2-1 TRBD2 TRBV9 CASSVVGGSNDEQFF TGTGCCAGCAGCGTAGTCGGGGGGAGTAACGATGAGCAGTTCTTC
- TRBJ2-2 TRBD1 TRBV30 CAWRQGESGELFF TGTGCCTGGAGACAGGGGGAATCCGGGGAGCTGTTTTTT